The 9 T cell receptor beta chains below come from one sample, sequenced in a study of T and B cells in COVID-19 patients (dated by TCRdb to 2018 to 2021). The instrument given in TCRdb is Illumina MiSeq. Multiplex PCR with BIOMED2 TRB-A/B primer pools was used to amplify TRB rearrangements. The public reads were run again by TCRdb, first through fastp at Q25 and then through MiXCR, and only productive beta chains were kept. Each CDR3 protein gets just one entry, which takes the most common genes and DNA from the rows behind it. For this sample there are tens of thousands of distinct CDR3 sequences; 25% to 35% appear just once. 2.5% to 3% of the sample belongs to the ten largest clones. TRB repertoires were amplified using about 230-500 ng of genomic DNA isolated from blood. What was sequenced was blood. These receptors were taken from a human donor who had recovered from COVID-19.

The CDR3 protein is CAISAATNEKLFF. The CDR3 DNA sequence: TGTGCCATCTCGGCTGCAACTAATGAAAAACTGTTTTTT. The chain recombines TRBV6-1 with TRBJ1-4; unclear D gene. From germline, CDR1 is MNHNS and CDR2 SASEGT. Trimming shortened V by 10 bases and J by 0 bases, and 9 bases separated the two germline ends. The CDR3 sequence is 13 residues long.

A few counts support this clonotype. The chain employs TRBV6-5 and TRBJ2-3; D uncertain. V lost 6 bases and J 0 bases, leaving 7 bases between the germline ends. This CDR3 spans 13 amino acids. Per the germline V gene, CDR1 is MNHEY and CDR2 is SVGAGI. The CDR3 nucleotides are TGTGCCAGCAGCCGGACCAGCACAGATACGCAGTATTTT. Translation gives CASSRTSTDTQYF.

The chain uses TRBV6-5 and TRBJ2-3; 12 bases fit TRBD1. J was trimmed by 2 bases and V by 5 bases; bases with no gene match: 2. The CDR3 covers 15 residues. Per the germline V gene, CDR1 is MNHEY and CDR2 is SVGAGI. CDR3 protein: CASSLGQGATDTQYF. Here the CDR3 DNA reads TGTGCCAGCAGTCTGGGACAGGGGGCCACAGATACGCAGTATTTT.

In its sample, this clonotype was seen a few times. The rearrangement joins TRBV27 to TRBJ2-7; the match to TRBD2 covers 14 bases. The CDR3 is 17 residues long. Germline V gene lookup returns CDR1 MNHEY and CDR2 SMNVEV (reference sequence). After removal of 5 bases from V and 0 bases from J, the junction contained 6 bases not matched to a gene. Here the CDR3 reads CASSRTSGRLASYEQYF. DNA for the CDR3: TGTGCCAGCAGTCGGACTAGCGGGAGGCTTGCCTCCTACGAGCAGTACTTC.

This clonotype was picked up a small number of times. This rearrangement joins TRBV7-2 to TRBJ2-3; D uncertain. Per germline, CDR1 SGHTA and CDR2 FQGNSA. V was cut by 3 bases and J by 3 bases, with 13 bases left in between. There are 15 residues in the CDR3. The CDR3 DNA is TGTGCCAGCAGCTTGGGCTATGGGGTTACAGATACGCAGTATTTT. It translates to CASSLGYGVTDTQYF. The full variable domain, its missing parts supplied by reference TRBV7-2 and TRBJ2-3, is GAGVSQSPSNKVTEKGKDVELRCDPISGHTALYWYRQSLGQGLEFLIYFQGNSAPDKSGLPSDRFSAERTGGSVSTLTIQRTQQEDSAVYLCASSLGYGVTDTQYFGPGTRLTVL.

By proportion, this clonotype is medium-sized. The J gene is TRBJ2-1, the V gene TRBV19; D unresolved. The germline V gene encodes CDR1 LNHDA and CDR2 SQIVND (reference sequence). This CDR3 has 17 residues. V lost 3 bases and J lost 0, with 15 bases in between. CDR3 in DNA: TGTGCCAGTAGTATCGAGAGCCTAACTGGCTCCTACAATGAGCAGTTCTTC. Amino acid sequence: CASSIESLTGSYNEQFF. Full variable domain (remainder filled in from reference TRBV19 and TRBJ2-1): DGGITQSPKYLFRKEGQNVTLSCEQNLNHDAMYWYRQDPGQGLRLIYYSQIVNDFQKGDIAEGYSVSREKKESFPLTVTSAQKNPTAFYLCASSIESLTGSYNEQFFGPGTRLTVL.

This clonotype has more than one count but fewer than ten. V and J are TRBV6-2 or TRBV6-3 and TRBJ2-3; D is unclear. The CDR3 contains 11 residues. The germline CDR1 and CDR2 sequences are MNHEY and SVGEGT. Trimming stripped 2 bases from V and 14 bases from J, with 11 bases between. The CDR3 region is CASSYGLSAYF. The CDR3 bases are TGTGCCAGCAGTTACGGGTTGTCCGCGTATTTT.

Regarding this clonotype: Possible read error: a much larger clone is one base away. This rearrangement joins TRBV15 to TRBJ2-3, with 7 nucleotides matching TRBD2. The CDR3 is 14 amino acids. Unmatched junction bases numbered 6, after V lost 4 bases and J lost 5 bases. Per germline, CDR1 LNHNV and CDR2 YYDKDF (reference sequence). CDR3 in DNA: TGTGCCACCAGCAAGAGCCGGGGGGTAGATACGCAGTATTTT. This gives the protein CATSKSRGVDTQYF. The complete variable domain, with remaining parts taken from reference TRBV15 and TRBJ2-3, reads DAMVIQNPRYQVTQFGKPVTLSCSQTLNHNVMYWYQQKSSQAPKLLFHYYDKDFNNEADTPDNFQSRRPNTSFCFLDIRSPGLGDTAMYLCATSKSRGVDTQYFGPGTRLTVL.

The V gene is TRBV24-1, the J gene TRBJ2-1; D uncertain. This CDR3 region has 14 residues. Trimming shortened V by 0 bases and J by 12 bases, and 14 bases separated the two germline ends. Germline values: CDR1 KGHDR, CDR2 SFDVKD. The CDR3 DNA follows: TGTGCCACCAGTGATTTGGCGTTTCCGGAGCTGCAGTTCTTC. This gives the protein CATSDLAFPELQFF.